The 8 T cell receptor beta chains below come from one sample, sequenced in a study of radiotherapy plus CTLA-4 blockade in lung cancer (dated 2018 in TCRdb). The library relied on the immunoSEQ multiplex PCR assay. The clones in this table, taken by TCRdb from immuneACCESS, are in-frame only. Not every clone is retained; where verified, under half of the shortfall comes from an unresolved V gene, and the cause of the rest is unknown. The sample records 95,000 to 150,000 clones, around 89% of which are singletons. The ten most abundant clones make up 6.9% of the sample. This specimen was peripheral blood, taken from a patient treated with radiotherapy plus ipilimumab. The receptor set was obtained from a human donor with non-small cell lung cancer that progressed on radiotherapy plus ipilimumab.

The chain combines TRBV10-1 with TRBJ2-2; possible D gene TRBD1, 5 bases. The CDR3 spans 13 residues. Germline values: CDR1 WNHNN, CDR2 SYGVQD (reference sequence). V lost 5 bases, J lost 5 bases, and 9 bases lay in between. CDR3 DNA sequence: TGCGCCAGCAGTTGGGCAGGGACCGGGGAGCTGTTTTTT. Encoded protein: CASSWAGTGELFF.

The V gene is TRBV9, the J gene TRBJ2-1, with 14 nucleotides matching TRBD2. J gave up 0 bases and V 4 bases, and 9 bases lay outside the gene matches. Germline CDR1 reads SGDLS; CDR2 reads YYNGEE. The CDR3 loop spans 19 amino acids. The CDR3 protein is CASSPGLAGGLSSYNEQFF. CDR3 coding DNA: TGTGCCAGCAGCCCCGGACTAGCGGGAGGATTAAGCTCCTACAATGAGCAGTTCTTC.

For this clone: The same CDR3 is also encoded by other DNA sequences in this sample. The genes are TRBV5-4 and TRBJ2-3; 12 positions match TRBD2. CDR1 SGHNT and CDR2 YYREEE come from the germline V gene (reference sequence). Germline trimming cut 2 bases from V and 5 bases from J; bases unmatched to any gene: 6. The CDR3 is made up of 16 amino acids. CDR3 sequence reads: CASSFGLAGMLDTQYF. The CDR3 nucleotides read TGTGCCAGCAGCTTTGGACTAGCGGGAATGTTAGATACGCAGTATTTT.

The V call is TRBV19, the J call TRBJ1-1; 10 nucleotides align to TRBD1. The CDR3 is 16 residues long. Germline CDR1 reads LNHDA; CDR2 reads SQIVND (reference sequence). J was trimmed by 5 bases and V by 1 base; bases with no gene match: 7. The CDR3, as DNA: TGTGCCAGTAGTATAGTCCCGACAGGGGGCTGGACTGAAGCTTTCTTT. Translated, it gives CASSIVPTGGWTEAFF.

The chain is built from TRBV7-8 and TRBJ1-2; D gene uncertain. CDR3 length: 17 residues. Germline V gene data show CDR1 as SGHVS and CDR2 as FQNEAQ. V lost 5 bases to trimming and J lost 5 bases, with 24 bases between them. DNA for the CDR3: TGTGCCAGCAGCCCCACTGGTGGTTTGAGGGTAGAGTATGGCTACACCTTC. Translating gives CASSPTGGLRVEYGYTF.

The V gene is TRBV14, the J gene TRBJ2-2; 7 bases fit TRBD2. V was pared by 0 bases and J by 5 bases, with 12 bases of the junction left unmatched. From germline, CDR1 is SGHDN and CDR2 FVKESK. This CDR3 spans 18 amino acids. In nucleotides, the CDR3 is TGTGCCAGCAGCCAAGACCCCTATGGCGGGAGTTTGACCGGGGAGCTGTTTTTT. Translation: CASSQDPYGGSLTGELFF.

V is TRBV19 and J is TRBJ1-5; D possibly corresponds to TRBD1 (5 bases). This CDR3 region has 14 residues. V dropped 3 bases and J dropped 5 bases, with 11 bases sitting between them. CDR1 and CDR2 (germline): LNHDA, SQIVND (reference sequence). The CDR3 here is CASSIRQGYQPQHF. The CDR3 DNA reads TGTGCCAGTAGTATTAGGCAGGGATATCAGCCCCAGCATTTT.

This clone was seen a single time. This chain joins TRBV7-9 and TRBJ2-5; 13 positions match TRBD2. Germline CDR1 and CDR2: SEHNR and FQNEAQ (reference sequence). The CDR3 has 17 residues. The V segment lost 8 bases and the J segment 3 bases; nucleotides outside the gene matches: 12. DNA of the CDR3: TGTGCCAGCGGCCTTTGGACTAGCGGGAGTCGGGAAGAGACCCAGTACTTC. Amino acids: CASGLWTSGSREETQYF.